This T cell receptor (beta chain) originates from a study of STAT3 mutations in large granular lymphocyte leukemia (dated by TCRdb to the late 2010s). Regarding the complete study: Roughly half of the T-LGLL patients who were sequenced longitudinally carried canonical activating STAT3 mutations. More than half of T-LGLL patients received one or more immunosuppressive therapy regimens, with hematologic response in 40% of those treated. Serial deep sequencing of TCRbeta CDR3 and STAT3 was performed in patients with T-cell large granular lymphocyte leukemia to reconstruct clonal hierarchy and dynamics. From an initial cohort of hundreds of LGL patients, roughly 19 representative T-LGLL cases were chosen for longitudinal sequencing of TCRbeta and STAT3. As controls, the study also included longitudinal sequencing of a couple of patients with natural killer LGL leukemia. Patients were sequenced at 4 time points on average, with the number of samplings per patient ranging from 2 to 8.

TCRbeta libraries were sequenced on an Illumina MiSeq, averaging around 41,000 productive templates per sample. Multiplex PCR amplification was used to generate TCRbeta CDR3 libraries with the immunoSEQ assay. The original methods were these. Repertoire diversity was calculated as previously defined, with values near 0 taken to indicate extremely monoclonal samples. In its TCRdb copy, this immuneACCESS table keeps in-frame sequences only and misses some clones. Where compared with another copy, unresolved V genes explain less than half of these, and the others have no known cause. Clone size and the V and J calls come from that table; the DNA yielded D and trimming. The sample table lists 12,000 or so clones, approximately 80% of them with a count of one. 45% to 50% of the sample is taken by the ten largest. As encoded in the germline V gene, CDR1 is MGHDK while CDR2 is SYGVNS. V is clipped by 4 bases and J by 4 bases, and the sequence between their germline boundaries is 5 bases long. The CDR3 spans 11 residues, from the cysteine through the phenylalanine. The DNA shown is the 33-base CDR3, in frame from base 1.

DNA was extracted from blood mononuclear cells, and the same DNA was used for both TCR and STAT3 sequencing. The research as a whole found: Because no samples were available when a clone first appeared, clonal expansion was inferred from samplings taken at other points. All T-LGLL patients had at least one immunodominant TCRbeta clonotype, and roughly half had multiple immunodominant subclonotypes. Persisting codominant clonotypes in some patients meant a small but highly pathogenic clone may have been missed. The burden of the dominant TCR clone was higher than the STAT3 mutant burden in several patients, which suggests that the STAT3 mutation arose secondarily inside a clone that had already expanded. Linking therapy response to changes in TCR clonal burden was complicated by variable intervals between samplings and by differing treatment regimens. In 6 of 18 patients, TCR clonotype switching occurred after therapy, and every newly emerging clone was STAT3 wild type.

About this clone: There is no known antigen for this receptor. The record has no base qualities; no much larger clone is one base away.

The clonotype comes from a man between 60 and 75 years old with T-cell large granular lymphocyte leukemia. Some clones in this sample may be carry-over from other donors' samples. The age is the age at diagnosis. Recombination connected TRBV25-1 to TRBJ2-7, with the identity of the D gene unclear. Material: peripheral blood mononuclear cells. The nucleotide sequence reads as follows: TGTGCCAGCAGTGTTTTTTACGAGCAGTACTTC. It translates as CASSVFYEQYF.